A single sample gave rise to the 8 T cell receptor beta chains below, sequenced in a study of vaccination effects on CD4 cells after COVID-19. The culture ran for roughly ten days before CD4+ T cells were isolated. Their antigens remain unidentified. TCRdb's copy holds only in-frame clones and misses some; the assay was immunoSEQ multiplex PCR. The data show some 50,000 clones, with around 76% seen just once and roughly 8.7% held by the top ten. This material consisted of CD4+ T cells from PBMCs cultured without peptide, taken before COVID-19 vaccination. The receptors come from a human donor who had a prior SARS-CoV-2 infection.

The chain recombines TRBV29-1 with TRBJ2-7, with D uncertain. Trimming removed 5 bases at V and 0 bases at J, with 8 bases between. The length of the CDR3 is 12 residues. CDR1 is SQVTM, CDR2 ANQGSEA, per germline. DNA for the CDR3: TGCAGCGTTTCCGGGTACTCCTACGAGCAGTACTTC. Translation gives CSVSGYSYEQYF.

This clone appeared once. As DNA, the CDR3 is TGTGCCAGCAGATTGACAGGGGGTGACTACGAGCAGTACTTC. It specifies CASRLTGGDYEQYF. The rearrangement uses TRBV6-5 and TRBJ2-7, with 9 bases lining up with TRBD1. Germline V gene sequence: CDR1 MNHEY, CDR2 SVGAGI. After removal of 6 bases from V and 3 bases from J, the junction contained 6 bases not matched to a gene. This CDR3 has 14 residues.

V and J are TRBV6-5 and TRBJ1-4; D gene uncertain. Per the germline V gene, CDR1 is MNHEY and CDR2 is SVGAGI. The CDR3 consists of 14 residues. V was cut by 8 bases and J by 4 bases, with 14 bases left in between. The CDR3, as DNA: TGTGCCAGCTGCTCGTGGCAGAATAATGAAAAACTGTTTTTT. Translating it yields CASCSWQNNEKLFF.

The chain uses TRBV5-1 and TRBJ1-1; tentatively, D is TRBD1 (6 bases). Trimming shortened V by 1 base and J by 6 bases, and 10 bases separated the two germline ends. The CDR3 has 13 residues. The germline CDR1 and CDR2 sequences are SGHRS and YFSETQ. CDR3: CASSLTGSPEAFF. The CDR3 region has the DNA TGCGCCAGCAGCTTGACAGGGTCCCCTGAAGCTTTCTTT.

This chain joins TRBV28 and TRBJ2-1, with 9 bases fitting TRBD1. With V trimmed by 6 bases and J by 2 bases, 5 bases remained unmatched. Germline V gives CDR1 MDHEN, CDR2 SYDVKM. This CDR3 comprises 15 residues. The CDR3 nucleotides are TGTGCCAGCAGGACAGGGGGGAACGCCTACAATGAGCAGTTCTTC. It specifies CASRTGGNAYNEQFF.

This sequence joins TRBV28 and TRBJ1-6; the D is unclear. This CDR3 comprises 16 residues. The germline gives CDR1 MDHEN, CDR2 SYDVKM. With 5 bases removed from V and 0 bases from J, the gap between germline ends came to 11 bases. CDR3: CASSVAGSSYNSPLHF. Written as DNA, the CDR3 is TGTGCCAGCAGTGTCGCTGGGAGCTCCTATAATTCACCCCTCCACTTT.

This clone was found a few times. The chain recombines TRBV5-4 with TRBJ1-5; no firm D call. Germline CDR1 SGHNT, CDR2 YYREEE (reference sequence). The CDR3 totals 12 residues. Trimming took off 0 bases at V and 6 bases at J, with 4 bases between the two ends. The chain's CDR3 is CASSLEGQPQHF. DNA for the CDR3: TGTGCCAGCAGCTTGGAAGGTCAGCCCCAGCATTTT.

The rearrangement joins TRBV4-3 to TRBJ2-5; TRBD2 is a possible D gene (6 bases). The V end was cut by 0 bases, the J end by 5 bases, with 10 bases between. The CDR3 sequence is 14 residues long. Germline V gives CDR1 LGHNA, CDR2 YSLEER. CDR3 region: CASSQESGGETQYF. Here the CDR3 DNA reads TGCGCCAGCAGCCAAGAAAGTGGAGGGGAGACCCAGTACTTC.